The clone carrying this T cell receptor beta chain was counted a few times. Its target is unknown. V lost 6 bases and J 4 bases, leaving 12 bases between the germline ends. The V gene's germline CDR1 is MDHEN and CDR2 SYDVKM. The CDR3 loop spans 13 amino acids. This entry is derived from a study of tumor-infiltrating lymphocytes in primary liver carcinoma. Study-wide background: Men as well as women, aged 30 to 69 years, made up the patients. Findings of the study overall: Compared with tumor region pairs, tumor-adjacent and tumor-blood pairs overlapped less. Tumor specimens were characterized by a significantly higher top-250-clone fraction than blood (p = 0.039).

TCR beta cDNA was prepared out of about 510 ng total RNA by means of a constant-region primer. Each TCR beta library was derived from three nested multiplex PCR rounds that employed slightly modified ARM-PCR. Running 10 cycles apiece, the first two PCR rounds relied on TRBV1-TRBV30 forward primers together with a C-beta reverse primer. TCRdb passed the multiplex PCR reads through MiXCR, listing each CDR3 protein once. This sample carries some 87,000 distinct CDR3 sequences, approximately 68% of them seen once, and the ten largest clones take around 26%. Each 20-30 mg portion of unsorted bulk tissue served as the source for co-extraction of RNA and DNA. Primary liver carcinomas in the patients were surgically resected.

This receptor was taken from a man in his forties or fifties with primary liver carcinoma and hepatitis B virus infection. The rearrangement joins TRBV28 to TRBJ1-2; D might be TRBD1 (5 bases). Sequenced input: tumor-adjacent normal liver tissue. CDR3 region: CASSQGLVYGYTF. As DNA, the CDR3 is TGTGCCAGCAGCCAGGGACTGGTCTATGGCTACACCTTC.